This T cell receptor (beta chain) is drawn from a study of cytomegalovirus exposure and HLA in healthy donors. Study-wide context: Drawn from HLA-typed donors, approximately 86 million unique TCRs were held in an early data release. Study-level results: The majority of TCR sequences were rare, yet some public TCRs appeared in many donors.

Germline V gene data show CDR1 as LGHNT and CDR2 as FRNRAP. The CDR3 has 15 residues. Note on this clone: Its antigen is currently unknown.

PCR amplification relied on 60 Vbeta primers (plus 13 Jbeta primers). Libraries were prepared by immunoSEQ multiplex PCR; TCRdb keeps only in-frame clonotypes and omits some of them. The repertoire includes approximately 210,000 clones, 70% to 90% of them detected once, and about 1.7% sits in the top ten. The material sequenced was PBMCs. The sequence derives from a woman aged 18-30 years in good health and CMV-seronegative. The chain is built from TRBV12-5 and TRBJ2-5; 8 bases line up with TRBD2. The J call is doubtful: the DNA matches TRBJ2-7 better. The DNA for the CDR3 is TGTGCTAGTGCCCCGGGACTAGGGGTTCAGGACGAGCAGTACTTC. It codes for CASAPGLGVQDEQYF.